Sequencing of this TCR beta chain was carried out in a study of blood T cell repertoires in COVID-19. Across the whole study: Samples representing acute and convalescent COVID-19 were sourced from the United States, Italy and Spain.

From germline, CDR1 is KGHDR and CDR2 SFDVKD. V was clipped by 6 bases and J by 1 base, with 9 bases between them. The CDR3 length is 14 residues. Per the authors' pipeline: Estimation of nucleated cell counts was performed using reference gene primer amplification. TCRdb keeps only in-frame clones here, not all; method: immunoSEQ multiplex PCR. V and J calls plus clone size are reproduced from that table; the DNA served to infer D and trimming. Here the sample spans hundreds of thousands of clones, 65% to 90% being singletons. Adults between about 18 and 95 years of age took part from approximately 24 US areas. Cohorts were assigned according to the clinical history that participants reported.

V is TRBV24-1 and J is TRBJ2-1, with D perhaps TRBD2 (5 bases). Sequencing was carried out using PBMCs or T cells enriched from blood (not recorded which). The origin of this receptor is a woman aged 40 to 55 with acute COVID-19. CDR3 region: CATSQRESYNEQFF. The CDR3 DNA is TGTGCCACCAGTCAGAGGGAGTCCTACAATGAGCAGTTCTTC.